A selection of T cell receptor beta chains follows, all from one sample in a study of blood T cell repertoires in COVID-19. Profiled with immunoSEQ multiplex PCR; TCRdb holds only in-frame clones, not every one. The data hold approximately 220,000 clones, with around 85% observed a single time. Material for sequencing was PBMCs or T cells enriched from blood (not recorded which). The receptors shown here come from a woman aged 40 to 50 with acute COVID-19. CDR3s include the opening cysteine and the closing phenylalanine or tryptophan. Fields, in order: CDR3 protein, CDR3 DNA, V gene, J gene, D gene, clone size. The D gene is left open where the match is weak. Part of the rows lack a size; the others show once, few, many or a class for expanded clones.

CDR3aa: CASSASPDRINGYTF
CDR3nt: TGTGCCAGCAGCGCTTCTCCGGACAGGATCAATGGCTACACCTTC
v_gene: TRBV9
j_gene: TRBJ1-2
d_gene: TRBD1
abundance: -

CDR3aa: CASKMSDRAGLNTEAFF
CDR3nt: TGTGCCAGCAAGATGTCGGACAGGGCTGGTCTGAACACTGAAGCTTTCTTT
v_gene: TRBV21-1
j_gene: TRBJ1-1
d_gene: -
abundance: -

CDR3aa: CASSQTGGLYEQYF
CDR3nt: TGTGCCAGCAGTCAGACAGGGGGCCTCTACGAGCAGTACTTC
v_gene: TRBV28
j_gene: TRBJ2-7
d_gene: TRBD1
abundance: few

CDR3aa: CASSVGVQGGGAEAFF
CDR3nt: TGTGCCAGCAGCGTAGGGGTCCAGGGAGGAGGAGCTGAAGCTTTCTTT
v_gene: TRBV9
j_gene: TRBJ1-1
d_gene: -
abundance: once

CDR3aa: CAISFSGGDQPQHF
CDR3nt: TGTGCCATCAGCTTTTCAGGGGGCGATCAGCCCCAGCATTTT
v_gene: TRBV10-3
j_gene: TRBJ1-5
d_gene: TRBD1
abundance: few

CDR3aa: CASRFTGTGGNQPQHF
CDR3nt: TGTGCCAGCAGATTTACCGGGACAGGGGGGAATCAGCCCCAGCATTTT
v_gene: TRBV7-3
j_gene: TRBJ1-5
d_gene: TRBD1
abundance: once

CDR3aa: CASSGGQAPSGEQYF
CDR3nt: TGTGCCAGCAGTGGAGGACAGGCCCCCTCGGGCGAGCAGTACTTC
v_gene: TRBV6-2/TRBV6-3
j_gene: TRBJ2-7
d_gene: TRBD1
abundance: -

CDR3aa: CASSLIRGKGTEAFF
CDR3nt: TGTGCCAGCAGCTTAATTAGGGGGAAGGGAACTGAAGCTTTCTTT
v_gene: TRBV7-8
j_gene: TRBJ1-1
d_gene: -
abundance: -

CDR3aa: CASSLGISYNSPLHF
CDR3nt: TGTGCCAGCAGTCTCGGGATCTCCTATAATTCACCCCTCCACTTT
v_gene: TRBV2
j_gene: TRBJ1-6
d_gene: -
abundance: once

CDR3aa: CASSLAGFNTEAFF
CDR3nt: TGCGCCAGCAGCTTGGCCGGTTTCAACACTGAAGCTTTCTTT
v_gene: TRBV5-1
j_gene: TRBJ1-1
d_gene: -
abundance: -

CDR3aa: CASSVSGTSSPEQFF
CDR3nt: TGTGCCAGCAGCGTGTCGGGGACTAGCTCGCCTGAGCAGTTCTTC
v_gene: TRBV9
j_gene: TRBJ2-1
d_gene: TRBD2
abundance: -

CDR3aa: CASSTGTSAGGYTF
CDR3nt: TGCGCCAGCAGCACCGGGACCTCAGCGGGTGGCTACACCTTC
v_gene: TRBV5-1
j_gene: TRBJ1-2
d_gene: -
abundance: few

CDR3aa: CSVAGQGLGPEAFF
CDR3nt: TGCAGCGTCGCTGGACAGGGATTAGGACCTGAAGCTTTCTTT
v_gene: TRBV29-1
j_gene: TRBJ1-1
d_gene: TRBD1
abundance: -

CDR3aa: CASSPSTGAGNTIYF
CDR3nt: TGCGCCAGCAGCCCCTCGACAGGGGCTGGAAACACCATATATTTT
v_gene: TRBV5-1
j_gene: TRBJ1-3
d_gene: TRBD1
abundance: -

CDR3aa: CASSSPGLASPEQYF
CDR3nt: TGTGCCAGCAGTTCTCCGGGACTAGCAAGCCCCGAGCAGTACTTC
v_gene: TRBV12-1
j_gene: TRBJ2-7
d_gene: -
abundance: -

CDR3aa: CASSERGNEQFF
CDR3nt: TGTGCCAGCAGCGAAAGGGGTAATGAGCAGTTCTTC
v_gene: TRBV7-9
j_gene: TRBJ2-1
d_gene: -
abundance: -

CDR3aa: CASSAGGGNQPQHF
CDR3nt: TGTGCCAGTAGTGCAGGGGGAGGCAATCAGCCCCAGCATTTT
v_gene: TRBV19
j_gene: TRBJ1-5
d_gene: TRBD1
abundance: -

CDR3aa: CASSKPGGGYEQYF
CDR3nt: TGTGCCAGCAGTAAGCCAGGGGGCGGGTACGAGCAGTACTTC
v_gene: TRBV6-5
j_gene: TRBJ2-7
d_gene: TRBD1
abundance: once

CDR3aa: CASSRDRVGNSPLHF
CDR3nt: TGTGCCAGCAGCCGGGACAGGGTCGGAAATTCACCCCTCCACTTT
v_gene: TRBV7-6
j_gene: TRBJ1-6
d_gene: TRBD1
abundance: -

CDR3aa: CASTQGQGVNEQFF
CDR3nt: TGTGCCAGCACCCAGGGACAGGGTGTGAATGAGCAGTTCTTC
v_gene: TRBV3-1/TRBV3-2
j_gene: TRBJ2-1
d_gene: TRBD1
abundance: -

CDR3aa: CSVGRTGAYNEQFF
CDR3nt: TGCAGCGTTGGTCGGACAGGCGCCTACAATGAGCAGTTCTTC
v_gene: TRBV29-1
j_gene: TRBJ2-1
d_gene: TRBD1
abundance: -

CDR3aa: CASSLGAGEIYEQYF
CDR3nt: TGTGCCAGCAGCCTCGGGGCAGGGGAGATCTACGAGCAGTACTTC
v_gene: TRBV11-2
j_gene: TRBJ2-7
d_gene: -
abundance: -

CDR3aa: CAWTAGVATNEKLFF
CDR3nt: TGTGCCTGGACGGCAGGCGTTGCAACTAATGAAAAACTGTTTTTT
v_gene: TRBV30
j_gene: TRBJ1-4
d_gene: -
abundance: few

CDR3aa: CASRGGQSRIGQYF
CDR3nt: TGTGCCAGCAGAGGGGGACAGTCCAGAATTGGGCAGTACTTC
v_gene: TRBV27
j_gene: TRBJ2-7
d_gene: TRBD1
abundance: -

CDR3aa: CASSLVASGGTLDIQYF
CDR3nt: TGTGCCAGCAGCTTAGTGGCCAGCGGGGGGACCTTAGACATTCAGTACTTC
v_gene: TRBV7-9
j_gene: TRBJ2-4
d_gene: TRBD2
abundance: -

CDR3aa: CASSLGQGLAYEQYF
CDR3nt: TGTGCCAGCAGCTTGGGACAGGGGCTGGCCTACGAGCAGTACTTC
v_gene: TRBV5-8
j_gene: TRBJ2-7
d_gene: TRBD1
abundance: few

CDR3aa: CSGGWGLTEAFF
CDR3nt: TGCAGCGGAGGGTGGGGGCTCACTGAAGCTTTCTTT
v_gene: TRBV29-1
j_gene: TRBJ1-1
d_gene: -
abundance: -

CDR3aa: CASQGGDGNQPQHF
CDR3nt: TGTGCCAGCCAAGGGGGGGATGGCAATCAGCCCCAGCATTTT
v_gene: TRBV11-2
j_gene: TRBJ1-5
d_gene: -
abundance: -

CDR3aa: CASKGVEETQYF
CDR3nt: TGTGCCAGCAAGGGGGTCGAAGAGACCCAGTACTTC
v_gene: TRBV11-3
j_gene: TRBJ2-5
d_gene: -
abundance: -

CDR3aa: CAIRSDREGEKLFF
CDR3nt: TGTGCCATCAGATCGGACAGGGAAGGTGAAAAACTGTTTTTT
v_gene: TRBV10-3
j_gene: TRBJ1-4
d_gene: TRBD1
abundance: -

CDR3aa: CASSLEGGSYEQYF
CDR3nt: TGTGCCAGCAGTTTAGAAGGGGGCTCCTACGAGCAGTACTTC
v_gene: TRBV28
j_gene: TRBJ2-7
d_gene: -
abundance: -

CDR3aa: CASSPQQGNYEQYF
CDR3nt: TGTGCCAGCAGCCCCCAACAGGGAAACTACGAGCAGTACTTC
v_gene: TRBV3-1/TRBV3-2
j_gene: TRBJ2-7
d_gene: -
abundance: -

CDR3aa: CAWRRRGVYGYTF
CDR3nt: TGTGCCTGGAGAAGGAGGGGAGTCTATGGCTACACCTTC
v_gene: TRBV30
j_gene: TRBJ1-2
d_gene: -
abundance: once

CDR3aa: CASRAGAGGRAGELFF
CDR3nt: TGTGCCAGCAGAGCAGGAGCGGGAGGAAGAGCCGGGGAGCTGTTTTTT
v_gene: TRBV9
j_gene: TRBJ2-2
d_gene: TRBD2
abundance: few

CDR3aa: CASSKDIYGYTF
CDR3nt: TGTGCCAGCAGCAAAGACATCTATGGCTACACCTTC
v_gene: TRBV7-2
j_gene: TRBJ1-2
d_gene: -
abundance: -

CDR3aa: CASSLSPYGYTF
CDR3nt: TGTGCCAGCAGCCTCTCCCCCTATGGCTACACCTTC
v_gene: TRBV5-6
j_gene: TRBJ1-2
d_gene: -
abundance: -

CDR3aa: CASSKDRDTGELFF
CDR3nt: TGTGCCAGCAGCAAGGACAGGGACACCGGGGAGCTGTTTTTT
v_gene: TRBV7-6
j_gene: TRBJ2-2
d_gene: TRBD1
abundance: -

CDR3aa: CASSFGQATEAFF
CDR3nt: TGTGCCAGCAGTTTTGGGCAGGCCACTGAAGCTTTCTTT
v_gene: TRBV27
j_gene: TRBJ1-1
d_gene: -
abundance: once

CDR3aa: CASSDSTTGANTGELFF
CDR3nt: TGCGCCAGCAGTGACTCGACGACAGGAGCGAACACCGGGGAGCTGTTTTTT
v_gene: TRBV10-1
j_gene: TRBJ2-2
d_gene: -
abundance: -

CDR3aa: CASSSRDFSYEQYF
CDR3nt: TGTGCCAGCAGCAGTCGGGACTTTTCCTACGAGCAGTACTTC
v_gene: TRBV5-6
j_gene: TRBJ2-7
d_gene: -
abundance: -

CDR3aa: CASSGQSGGAGETQYF
CDR3nt: TGTGCCAGCAGCGGTCAAAGCGGGGGGGCAGGTGAGACCCAGTACTTC
v_gene: TRBV7-2
j_gene: TRBJ2-5
d_gene: TRBD2
abundance: -

CDR3aa: CASSPTSGAYNEQFF
CDR3nt: TGTGCCAGCAGCCCTACTAGCGGGGCCTACAATGAGCAGTTCTTC
v_gene: TRBV3-1/TRBV3-2
j_gene: TRBJ2-1
d_gene: TRBD2
abundance: -

CDR3aa: CASSFYRGQGDSNQPQHF
CDR3nt: TGTGCCAGCAGTTTTTACAGGGGCCAAGGGGATAGCAATCAGCCCCAGCATTTT
v_gene: TRBV28
j_gene: TRBJ1-5
d_gene: TRBD1
abundance: -

CDR3aa: CASSHRGPYNSPLHF
CDR3nt: TGTGCCAGCAGCCACAGGGGGCCCTATAATTCACCCCTCCACTTT
v_gene: TRBV13
j_gene: TRBJ1-6
d_gene: TRBD1
abundance: -

CDR3aa: CATSRGGLDEQFF
CDR3nt: TGTGCCACCAGCCGAGGGGGCCTAGATGAGCAGTTCTTC
v_gene: TRBV15
j_gene: TRBJ2-1
d_gene: TRBD1
abundance: -

CDR3aa: CAWSTPRQGTPEAFF
CDR3nt: TGTGCCTGGAGTACCCCCCGGCAGGGAACTCCTGAAGCTTTCTTT
v_gene: TRBV30
j_gene: TRBJ1-1
d_gene: -
abundance: once

CDR3aa: CATSGRQGFGYNEQFF
CDR3nt: TGTGCCACCAGTGGTAGACAGGGTTTTGGGTACAATGAGCAGTTCTTC
v_gene: TRBV24-1
j_gene: TRBJ2-1
d_gene: TRBD1
abundance: few

CDR3aa: CASSLAGTGTKEQYF
CDR3nt: TGTGCCAGCAGCTTAGCCGGGACAGGGACGAAAGAGCAGTACTTC
v_gene: TRBV5-4
j_gene: TRBJ2-7
d_gene: TRBD1
abundance: -

CDR3aa: CASSTQQGRRSSPLHF
CDR3nt: TGTGCCAGCAGCACCCAACAGGGAAGAAGGAGTTCACCCCTCCACTTT
v_gene: TRBV28
j_gene: TRBJ1-6
d_gene: -
abundance: -

CDR3aa: CSVEGGDVTSGELFF
CDR3nt: TGCAGCGTGGAAGGGGGGGATGTTACGTCCGGGGAGCTGTTTTTT
v_gene: TRBV29-1
j_gene: TRBJ2-2
d_gene: -
abundance: -

CDR3aa: CATASGGRSTDTQYF
CDR3nt: TGTGCCACGGCTAGCGGGGGCCGTAGCACAGATACGCAGTATTTT
v_gene: TRBV9
j_gene: TRBJ2-3
d_gene: TRBD2
abundance: -

CDR3aa: CASSLTNSYEQYF
CDR3nt: TGTGCCAGCAGTTTGACAAATTCCTACGAGCAGTACTTC
v_gene: TRBV27
j_gene: TRBJ2-7
d_gene: -
abundance: few